This T cell receptor beta chain was found in a study of blood T cell repertoires in COVID-19. Study-level information: Sample material is recorded as cDNA or gDNA derived from T cells, B-cell-depleted T cells, or PBMCs.

CDR3 length: 15 residues. V was pared by 2 bases and J by 5 bases, with 9 bases of the junction left unmatched. Germline-derived CDR1 and CDR2 are SGHRS and YFSETQ. Original handling: Reference gene primer amplification yielded estimated nucleated cell counts. Clones were sequenced by immunoSEQ multiplex PCR, and TCRdb holds only the in-frame ones, with some missing. V, J and clone size were drawn from that table, and D and trimming were deduced from the DNA. The sample includes around 200,000 clones, 87% of them seen just once. This clonotype originated in a man aged 55 to 69 who had recovered from COVID-19. This chain joins TRBV5-1 and TRBJ2-7, with 8 bases matching TRBD2. Input material: peripheral blood. The CDR3 nucleotides are TGCGCCAGCAGCTTAGCGGGGACTAGAGAGGACGAGCAGTACTTC. Translating gives CASSLAGTREDEQYF.